This TCR beta chain was documented in a study of long-term antiretroviral therapy in people with HIV. Broader study findings: Diversity went up after ART and still fell short of transplant donor controls. Controls showed broader CDR3 length ranges than did the HIV repertoires. Investigators report no available data on ART adherence, viral resistance or therapy changes. Those clones which expanded before ART made up the dominant part of the repertoire at all time points.

CDR1 and CDR2 from the germline V gene are SGHRS and YFSETQ. CDR3 length equals 13 residues. V was shortened by 0 bases and J by 11 bases, with 13 bases between the two germline ends. Concerning this clone itself: Antigen: not known.

A v3.0 immunoSEQ assay was performed at survey level. The table came from immunoSEQ multiplex PCR; TCRdb's copy has only in-frame clones and leaves some out. The sample contains about 43,000 clones, 86% of which appear only once. The genes are TRBV5-1 and TRBJ2-3; no clear D. This specimen consisted of unsorted PBMCs, obtained 0.1 years before starting antiretroviral therapy. This clonotype was sampled from a woman in her 50s with HIV. As DNA, the CDR3 is TGCGCCAGCAGCTTGGAGGGATACGCTAGGCAGTATTTT. It codes for CASSLEGYARQYF.